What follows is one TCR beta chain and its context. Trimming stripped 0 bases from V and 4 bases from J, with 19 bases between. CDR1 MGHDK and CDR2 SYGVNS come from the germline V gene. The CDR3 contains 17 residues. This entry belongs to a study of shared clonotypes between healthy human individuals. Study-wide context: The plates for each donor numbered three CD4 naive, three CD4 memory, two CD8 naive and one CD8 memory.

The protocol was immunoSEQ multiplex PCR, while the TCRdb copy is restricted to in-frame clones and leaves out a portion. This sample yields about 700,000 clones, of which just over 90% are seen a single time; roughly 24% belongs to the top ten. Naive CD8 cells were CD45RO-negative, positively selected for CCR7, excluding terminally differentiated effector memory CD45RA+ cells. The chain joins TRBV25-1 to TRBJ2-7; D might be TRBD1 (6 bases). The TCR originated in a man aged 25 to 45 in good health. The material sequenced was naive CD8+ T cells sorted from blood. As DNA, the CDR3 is TGTGCCAGCAGTGAATATCGGCAGGGACATGACTATTACGAGCAGTACTTC. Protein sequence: CASSEYRQGHDYYEQYF.